The clone carrying this T cell receptor beta chain was seen at least ten times. PBMCs had their origin in fresh peripheral blood (approximately 9.9 ml). The entry originates in a study of Graves' ophthalmopathy and Graves' hyperthyroidism. Study overall: The study drew peripheral blood at initial diagnosis, before any treatment.

As the template, RNA transcripts were used to amplify TCR beta CDR3 regions. HTBI primers served in a first-round RT-PCR, which a second-round multiplex PCR followed. TCRdb reanalysed the multiplex PCR reads using MiXCR and keeps one entry per CDR3 protein. This sample carries some 150,000 distinct CDR3 sequences, 39% of them seen once, and the ten largest clones take 8% to 10%. The germline gives CDR1 MNHEY, CDR2 SVGAGI. V was clipped by 5 bases and J by 3 bases, with 20 bases between them. The CDR3 covers 16 residues. The sequence derives from a man between 25 and 39 years old with Graves' ophthalmopathy. The sample comprised peripheral blood. V gene TRBV6-5 combines with J gene TRBJ2-7, with D tentatively TRBD1 (6 bases). CDR3 coding DNA: TGTGCCAGCAGTACCCAAGACAGGCAGGTCTACTACGAGCAGTACTTC. It yields the protein CASSTQDRQVYYEQYF.